Reported below is one TCR beta chain. Its antigen is undetermined. The data derive from a study of T cell responses to AZD1222 COVID-19 vaccine. For the study at large: Analyses pooled second doses at about 4 or about 12 weeks. Study-wide points: Only 5 or 6 AZD1222 recipients tested seropositive at baseline. The donor group comprised mostly white British people and more females; the analysis possibly underestimated clonal diversity. Vaccine-associated CD4 TCRs spanned spike, dominant at 160-218 and 743-854.

Germline V gene lookup returns CDR1 KGHSH and CDR2 LQKENI. J gave up 0 bases and V 1 base, and 5 bases lay outside the gene matches. This CDR3 is built from 17 residues. Data came from immunoSEQ multiplex PCR; TCRdb stores just in-frame clones and leaves some out. The sample gives approximately 190,000 clones, approximately 90% of which show up once; more than 0.75% is in the top ten. Sequencing was performed on peripheral blood, taken on day 0 of AZD1222 vaccination. The source is an adult in good health. The chain links TRBV18 to TRBJ1-1; TRBD1 matches at 10 bases. DNA of the CDR3: TGTGCCAGCTCACCACAGCGGGACAGGGGTATGAACACTGAAGCTTTCTTT. It codes for CASSPQRDRGMNTEAFF.